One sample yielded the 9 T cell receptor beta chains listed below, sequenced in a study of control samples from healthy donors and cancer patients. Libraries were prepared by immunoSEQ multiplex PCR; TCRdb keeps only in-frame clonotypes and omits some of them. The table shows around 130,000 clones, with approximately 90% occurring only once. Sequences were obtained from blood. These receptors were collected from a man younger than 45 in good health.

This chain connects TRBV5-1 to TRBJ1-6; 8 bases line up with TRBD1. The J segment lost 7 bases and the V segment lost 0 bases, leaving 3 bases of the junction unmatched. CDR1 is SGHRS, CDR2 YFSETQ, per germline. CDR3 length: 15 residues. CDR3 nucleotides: TGCGCCAGCAGCTTGGGGACAGGGCTGAATTCACCCCTCCACTTT. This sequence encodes CASSLGTGLNSPLHF.

CDR3 in amino acids: CASSLQGNEKLFF. The CDR3 DNA follows: TGTGCCAGCAGTTTACAGGGGAATGAAAAACTGTTTTTT. The chain is built from TRBV12-3 or TRBV12-4 and TRBJ1-4; possibly TRBD1 for D (6 bases). The CDR3 runs to 13 residues. Trimming cost V 2 bases and J 5 bases, with 6 bases left between them.

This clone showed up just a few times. The DNA of the CDR3 is TGCAGCGTTTCGGACAGGCGCCCAGATACGCAGTATTTT. Translation gives CSVSDRRPDTQYF. The V and J genes are TRBV29-1 and TRBJ2-3; 7 bases agree with TRBD1. The CDR3 extends over 13 amino acids. V trimming: 5 bases; J trimming: 4 bases; junction bases outside the gene matches: 6. Germline V gene sequence: CDR1 SQVTM, CDR2 ANQGSEA.

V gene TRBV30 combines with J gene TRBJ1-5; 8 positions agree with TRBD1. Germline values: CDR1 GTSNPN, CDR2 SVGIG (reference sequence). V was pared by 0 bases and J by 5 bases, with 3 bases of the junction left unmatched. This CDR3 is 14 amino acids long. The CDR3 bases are TGTGCCTGGAGTGTATTGGACAGGGATCAGCCCCAGCATTTT. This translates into CAWSVLDRDQPQHF.

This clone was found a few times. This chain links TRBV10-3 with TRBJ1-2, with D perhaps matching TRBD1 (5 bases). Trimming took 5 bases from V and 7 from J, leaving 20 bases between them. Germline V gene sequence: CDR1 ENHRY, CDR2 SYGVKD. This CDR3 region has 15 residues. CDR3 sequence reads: CAISQQGLTSFGYTF. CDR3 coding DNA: TGTGCCATCAGTCAGCAGGGCCTAACGTCCTTTGGCTACACCTTC.

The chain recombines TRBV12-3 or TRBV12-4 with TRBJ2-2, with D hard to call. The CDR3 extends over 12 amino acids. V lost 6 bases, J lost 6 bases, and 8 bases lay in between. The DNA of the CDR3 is TGTGCCAGCAGCCTCGTAGCCGGGGAGCTGTTTTTT. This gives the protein CASSLVAGELFF.

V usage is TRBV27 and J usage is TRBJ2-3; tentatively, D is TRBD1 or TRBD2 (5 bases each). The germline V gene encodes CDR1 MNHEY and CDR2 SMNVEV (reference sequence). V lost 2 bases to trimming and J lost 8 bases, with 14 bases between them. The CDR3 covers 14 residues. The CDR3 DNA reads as TGTGCCAGCAGTTTAGAGGGGCGAGTAGGTACGCAGTATTTT. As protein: CASSLEGRVGTQYF.

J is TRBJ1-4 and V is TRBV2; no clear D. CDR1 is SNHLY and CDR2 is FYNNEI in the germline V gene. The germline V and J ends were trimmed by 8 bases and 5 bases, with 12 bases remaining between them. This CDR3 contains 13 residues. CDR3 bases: TGTGCCAGCTCCAAACGGTGGAATGAAAAACTGTTTTTT. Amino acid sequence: CASSKRWNEKLFF.

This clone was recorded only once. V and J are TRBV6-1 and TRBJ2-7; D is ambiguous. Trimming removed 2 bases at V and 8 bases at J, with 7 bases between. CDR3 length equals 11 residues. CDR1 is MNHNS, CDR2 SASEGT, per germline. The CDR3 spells CASSETDKQYV. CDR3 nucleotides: TGTGCCAGCAGTGAAACTGATAAGCAGTACGTC.